This TCR beta chain was sequenced during a study of blood T cell repertoires in COVID-19. Study-level information: COVID-19 samples from acute and convalescent phases originated in the United States, Italy and Spain.

In the study's own analysis: It was from reference gene primer amplification that nucleated cell counts were estimated. TCRdb's copy holds only in-frame clones and misses some; the assay was immunoSEQ multiplex PCR. V and J calls and clone size are those listed in that table; D and trimming were worked out from the DNA. The sample consists of tens of thousands of clones, 88% of them appearing once. There are 14 residues in the CDR3. CDR1 is SNHLY, CDR2 FYNNEI, per germline. The V and J ends lost 7 bases and 1 base respectively, with 11 bases between them. The material sequenced was peripheral blood. This rearrangement joins TRBV2 to TRBJ2-1, with D possibly being TRBD2 (5 bases). This receptor was taken from a woman over 75 with active COVID-19. Here the CDR3 reads CASTVAGSYNEQFF. The CDR3 DNA is TGTGCCAGCACAGTGGCGGGTTCCTACAATGAGCAGTTCTTC.